This entry describes one T cell receptor beta chain. The target antigen is unknown. Germline and junction disagree at one end, which may indicate a read error. This specimen belongs to a study of breast tumors, draining lymph nodes, adjacent tissues. This CDR3 comprises 12 residues. Germline-derived CDR1 and CDR2 are LGHNA and YNFKEQ. A single record per CDR3 protein comes from TCRdb applying MiXCR to the multiplex PCR reads. This sample has fewer than 80,000 distinct CDR3 sequences, with approximately 40% found just once. The study's findings and limits: Luminal-like breast cancer showed significantly greater tumor-nontumor repertoire similarity than basal-like breast cancer did.

J is TRBJ2-2 and V is TRBV4-2; 11 bases line up with TRBD2. Sample: breast tumor tissue. The clonotype was recovered from a female donor with breast cancer. Some clones in this sample may be carry-over from other donors' samples. The CDR3 here is CASSPLAGGLFF. CDR3 sequence (DNA): TGTGCCAGCAGCCCCCTAGCGGGGGGGCTGTTTTTT.